A selection of T cell receptor beta chains follows, all from one sample in a study of T cell responses to AZD1222 COVID-19 vaccine. Sequencing was performed with immunoSEQ multiplex PCR; in TCRdb, only in-frame clones are kept and a portion is missing. The repertoire holds more than 100,000 clones, with about 92% as singletons. The sample in question was peripheral blood, obtained 28 days after the second AZD1222 dose. These receptors were obtained from an adult who received the AZD1222 COVID-19 vaccine. Both conserved end residues are part of each CDR3.

V gene	CDR3 protein
TRBV19	CASSPSLGADTGELFF
TRBV27	CASSLGAAPHQPQHF
TRBV19	CASSIHGEETQYF
TRBV30	CAWSVDVNTEAFF
TRBV9	CASSVLGNTEAFF
TRBV29-1	CSVEIGGFGYTF
TRBV18	CASRGTGDNQPQHF
TRBV14	CASSLRTGSGSPLHF
TRBV7-2	CASSLGAQGVYGYTF
TRBV9	CASSAARGAGEQYF
TRBV30	CAGARGYEQYF
TRBV7-3	CASSLGRLAGSSYNEQFF
TRBV9	CASSASGTFTDTQYF
TRBV25-1	CASSPPGTVNTEAFF
TRBV12-3/TRBV12-4	CASSWSPSYEQYF
TRBV2	CASRNGDKKYTEAFF
TRBV5-1	CASRFRGADGYTF
TRBV5-1	CASSLGGMWNQPQHF
TRBV6-5	CASSIGQVRAYEQYF
TRBV7-9	CASSQREGQGASGRHEQYF
TRBV5-4	CASSLAGGPGQTQYF